These 19 T cell receptor beta chains were sequenced from one sample in a study of early T cells in non-severe SARS-CoV-2 infection. Each CDR3 protein gets one entry after TCRdb re-called the 5' RACE reads with MiXCR. The sample records tens of thousands of distinct CDR3 sequences, around 10% being singletons. Specimen: whole blood, collected at baseline. These receptors were taken from an adult who was a healthcare worker with PCR-confirmed SARS-CoV-2 infection or an uninfected control (not recorded which).

Judged by abundance, this clonotype is medium-sized (0.01 to 0.1%). The chain has TRBV20-1 and TRBJ2-1, with 13 nucleotides matching TRBD2. The CDR3 totals 18 residues. J was trimmed by 3 bases and V by 5 bases; bases with no gene match: 13. CDR1 is DFQATT, CDR2 SNEGSKA, per germline (reference sequence). The CDR3 protein is CSAGTGTSGTKLYNEQFF. The CDR3, as DNA: TGCAGTGCTGGGACCGGGACTAGCGGGACGAAGCTCTACAATGAGCAGTTCTTC.

This clonotype appeared many times. The CDR3 loop is CASSTRDSPTNEKLFF. Written as DNA, the CDR3 is TGTGCCAGTAGTACCCGGGACAGCCCAACTAATGAAAAACTGTTTTTT. The chain carries TRBV19 and TRBJ1-4; the match to TRBD1 covers 7 bases. The germline V gene encodes CDR1 LNHDA and CDR2 SQIVND (reference sequence). This CDR3 spans 16 amino acids. Trimming cost V 4 bases and J 0 bases; bases outside gene matches: 5.

In this sample, this clonotype turned up once. Here the CDR3 reads CASSGDRLRDWWQYF. For the CDR3, the DNA is TGTGCCAGCAGCGGAGACCGTCTAAGGGATTGGTGGCAGTACTTC. This chain connects TRBV7-2 to TRBJ2-7, with D uncertain. The CDR3 runs to 15 residues. The V end lost 5 bases, the J end lost 9 bases, and 23 bases lay between the germline ends. CDR1 is SGHTA, CDR2 FQGNSA, per germline.

The rearrangement links TRBV15 to TRBJ2-1; 7 bases line up with TRBD2. The V gene's germline CDR1 is LNHNV and CDR2 YYDKDF (reference sequence). Trimming removed 5 bases from V and 0 bases from J; junction bases left unmatched: 4. The CDR3 has 15 amino acids. CDR3 DNA: TGTGCCACCAGCCCCGCGGGAGCCTCCTACAATGAGCAGTTCTTC. It is translated as CATSPAGASYNEQFF. The full variable domain, in which reference TRBV15 and TRBJ2-1 provide the parts outside the CDR3, is DAMVIQNPRYQVTQFGKPVTLSCSQTLNHNVMYWYQQKSSQAPKLLFHYYDKDFNNEADTPDNFQSRRPNTSFCFLDIRSPGLGDTAMYLCATSPAGASYNEQFFGPGTRLTVL.

The rearrangement links TRBV7-3 to TRBJ1-6; no clear D. The CDR3 consists of 15 residues. The V gene's germline CDR1 is SGHTA and CDR2 FQGTGA. V shed 5 bases and J shed 7 bases, with 15 bases lying between them. The CDR3 here is CASSPGGSGNSPLHF. The CDR3 coding sequence is TGTGCCAGCAGCCCTGGAGGGTCCGGAAATTCACCCCTCCACTTT.

This clonotype has more than one count but fewer than ten. The V gene is TRBV12-3 or TRBV12-4, the J gene TRBJ1-5, with D perhaps matching TRBD1 (5 bases). The CDR3 has 15 amino acids. V was pared by 6 bases and J by 3 bases, with 15 bases between. CDR3 sequence reads: CASRSGTTYNQPQHF. DNA of the CDR3: TGTGCCAGCAGATCCGGGACGACTTACAATCAGCCCCAGCATTTT.

V gene TRBV21-1 combines with J gene TRBJ2-1; the table assigns TRBD2, which was not confirmed against the DNA. TRBV21-1 is a recognized pseudogene. The CDR3 has 17 residues. CDR3 nucleotide sequence: TGTGCCAGCAGCAAAAAGGGGACTAGCGGGCTGGACAATGAGCAGTTCTTC. Protein product: CASSKKGTSGLDNEQFF.

Ten or more counts support this clonotype. V and J are TRBV7-8 and TRBJ2-7, with 7 positions matching TRBD1. Trimming removed 7 bases from V and 4 bases from J; junction bases left unmatched: 10. This CDR3 is built from 14 residues. The V gene's germline CDR1 is SGHVS and CDR2 FQNEAQ. CDR3: CASTQGQERYEQYF. DNA of the CDR3: TGTGCCAGCACCCAAGGACAGGAACGATACGAGCAGTACTTC.

This clonotype appeared a few times. J is TRBJ2-2 and V is TRBV28, with 8 bases lining up with TRBD1. Unmatched junction bases numbered 11, after V lost 6 bases and J lost 5 bases. The CDR3 loop spans 16 amino acids. Germline assignment: CDR1 MDHEN and CDR2 SYDVKM. The CDR3 loop is CASRKKGQVKTGELFF. In DNA form, the CDR3 reads TGTGCCAGCAGAAAAAAGGGACAGGTTAAGACCGGGGAGCTGTTTTTT.

This clonotype has only a few counts. The CDR3 is CASSRSGTGPTGANVLTF. CDR3 coding DNA: TGTGCCAGCTCAAGGTCCGGGACAGGCCCAACTGGGGCCAACGTCCTGACTTTC. The rearrangement links TRBV18 to TRBJ2-6; 8 nucleotides agree with TRBD1. Germline V lookup: CDR1 KGHSH, CDR2 LQKENI. This CDR3 is 18 amino acids long. The trim removed 5 bases at V and 2 bases at J, leaving 11 bases unmatched.

This clonotype is labeled as medium-sized. V is TRBV6-6 and J is TRBJ2-3; possibly TRBD1 for D (5 bases). V lost 7 bases to trimming and J lost 4 bases, with 15 bases between them. Germline CDR1 MNHNY, CDR2 SVGAGI (reference sequence). This CDR3 is built from 14 residues. The CDR3 region is CASKGSATADTQYF. The DNA of the CDR3 is TGTGCCAGCAAGGGGTCAGCGACGGCAGATACGCAGTATTTT.

The chain employs TRBV28 and TRBJ2-1; 10 bases are shared with TRBD1. Germline V gene data show CDR1 as MDHEN and CDR2 as SYDVKM. V was pared by 3 bases and J by 5 bases, with 7 bases of the junction left unmatched. CDR3 length: 16 amino acids. CDR3 residues: CASSFPGQGIHNEQFF. In DNA, the CDR3 is TGTGCCAGCAGTTTCCCGGGACAGGGGATCCACAATGAGCAGTTCTTC.

There are many counts of this clonotype. The chain employs TRBV24-1 and TRBJ2-6, with no clear D. The CDR3 runs to 15 residues. Trimming took off 4 bases at V and 0 bases at J, with 6 bases between the two ends. Germline CDR1 KGHDR, CDR2 SFDVKD. Here the CDR3 reads CATSDTSSGANVLTF. The CDR3 nucleotides are TGTGCCACCAGTGACACGAGCTCTGGGGCCAACGTCCTGACTTTC.

There are many counts of this clonotype. The chain is built from TRBV4-1 and TRBJ2-5; maybe TRBD2 (5 bases). V gave up 6 bases and J gave up 2 bases, with 10 bases separating them. The V gene's germline CDR1 is MGHRA and CDR2 YSYEKL. The CDR3 sequence is 13 residues long. This chain's CDR3 is CASRRTGQETQYF. The CDR3 nucleotides read TGCGCCAGCAGGCGGACGGGACAAGAGACCCAGTACTTC.

The chain has TRBV2 and TRBJ2-7; D gene uncertain. In germline, CDR1 is SNHLY, CDR2 FYNNEI. The CDR3 loop spans 13 amino acids. V lost 3 bases and J lost 2, with 8 bases in between. The CDR3 DNA sequence: TGTGCCAGCAGTGATGAATTGCCCTACGAGCAGTACTTC. The encoded protein is CASSDELPYEQYF.

Only a few counts were recorded for this clonotype. The chain employs TRBV20-1 and TRBJ2-3; 7 bases line up with TRBD2. Germline loops: CDR1 DFQATT, CDR2 SNEGSKA (reference sequence). The CDR3 has 15 residues. Unmatched junction bases numbered 13, after V lost 7 bases and J lost 3 bases. CDR3 DNA: TGCAGTGTTTCCCCGGGGGGATTCCGAACAGATACGCAGTATTTT. This gives the protein CSVSPGGFRTDTQYF.

At least ten counts were recorded for this clonotype. The chain employs TRBV5-4 and TRBJ2-3; 7 bases map to TRBD2. The CDR3 contains 15 residues. Germline CDR1 reads SGHNT; CDR2 reads YYREEE (reference sequence). J lost 6 bases, V lost 4 bases, and 11 bases had no gene match. CDR3 sequence: CASSTGLGARDTQYF. DNA for the CDR3: TGTGCCAGCAGCACCGGACTAGGGGCGAGGGATACGCAGTATTTT.

The chain links TRBV4-1 to TRBJ2-2, with 8 bases that match TRBD1. Germline trimming cut 2 bases from V and 0 bases from J; bases unmatched to any gene: 8. CDR3 size: 18 residues. Germline lookup yields CDR1 MGHRA and CDR2 YSYEKL. CDR3 amino acids: CASSQFTQGAPNTGELFF. The CDR3 DNA reads TGCGCCAGCAGCCAATTTACTCAGGGGGCGCCGAACACCGGGGAGCTGTTTTTT.

This clonotype was picked up a small number of times. This CDR3 is CASSLAPSQAYEQYF. The CDR3 coding sequence is TGCGCCAGCAGCTTGGCACCTAGCCAGGCCTACGAGCAGTACTTC. This rearrangement joins TRBV5-1 to TRBJ2-7; possibly TRBD2 for D (5 bases). The V gene's germline CDR1 is SGHRS and CDR2 YFSETQ. Trimming shortened V by 0 bases and J by 2 bases, and 12 bases separated the two germline ends. The CDR3 has 15 residues.